This is a list of T cell receptor beta chains from one sample in a study of shared clonotypes between healthy human individuals. The protocol was immunoSEQ multiplex PCR, while the TCRdb copy is restricted to in-frame clones and leaves out a portion. The sample includes about 600,000 clones, around 97% of them seen just once. The material sequenced was naive CD4+ T cells sorted from blood. These receptors were taken from a young woman in good health. Each CDR3 is given with its conserved first and last residue. Fields, in order: D gene, V gene, J gene, CDR3 length, clone size, CDR3 protein, CDR3 DNA. The D gene is left open where the match is weak. Some rows have no size entry. The others give once, few or many, or a class for an expanded clone.

D: .
V: TRBV5-1
J: TRBJ1-5
length: 14
size: .
CDR3: CASSLQGEGQPQHF
DNA: TGCGCCAGCAGCTTACAGGGCGAGGGGCAGCCCCAGCATTTT

D: TRBD2
V: TRBV18
J: TRBJ2-2
length: 16
size: once
CDR3: CASSPRTSANTGELFF
DNA: TGTGCCAGCTCACCCAGGACTAGCGCGAACACCGGGGAGCTGTTTTTT

D: TRBD2
V: TRBV7-2
J: TRBJ2-7
length: 14
size: .
CDR3: CASSLALLAYEQYF
DNA: TGTGCCAGCAGCTTAGCGCTACTAGCGTACGAGCAGTACTTC

D: TRBD2
V: TRBV6-1
J: TRBJ2-1
length: 14
size: .
CDR3: CASKLAGGPYEQFF
DNA: TGTGCCAGCAAACTAGCGGGAGGGCCCTATGAGCAGTTCTTC

D: .
V: TRBV7-9
J: TRBJ2-3
length: 14
size: .
CDR3: CASSLSGSTDTQYF
DNA: TGTGCCAGCAGCTTGAGCGGTAGCACAGATACGCAGTATTTT

D: .
V: TRBV4-1
J: TRBJ1-5
length: 15
size: once
CDR3: CASSQTGTLYQPQHF
DNA: TGCGCCAGCAGCCAGACCGGGACACTATATCAGCCCCAGCATTTT

D: .
V: TRBV27
J: TRBJ2-2
length: 17
size: .
CDR3: CASSQSQGSFGAGELFF
DNA: TGTGCCAGCAGCCAGAGTCAGGGTAGTTTTGGTGCCGGGGAGCTGTTTTTT

D: .
V: TRBV4-1
J: TRBJ1-1
length: 14
size: once
CDR3: CASSQDRVNTEAFF
DNA: TGCGCCAGCAGCCAAGATCGAGTAAACACTGAAGCTTTCTTT

D: .
V: TRBV28
J: TRBJ1-5
length: 12
size: .
CDR3: CASRPGNQPQHF
DNA: TGTGCCAGCAGACCAGGCAATCAGCCCCAGCATTTT

D: .
V: TRBV5-6
J: TRBJ1-4
length: 14
size: .
CDR3: CASKLRGTNEKLFF
DNA: TGTGCCAGTAAGCTCAGGGGAACTAATGAAAAACTGTTTTTT

D: TRBD2
V: TRBV19
J: TRBJ2-7
length: 17
size: .
CDR3: CASSISMTSGRRGEQYF
DNA: TGTGCCAGTAGTATTTCCATGACTAGCGGGAGAAGGGGCGAGCAGTACTTC

D: .
V: TRBV28
J: TRBJ1-5
length: 14
size: once
CDR3: CASSLSSTRANTFF
DNA: TGTGCCAGCAGTCTCTCCTCCACCCGCGCAAATACCTTTTTT

D: TRBD1
V: TRBV5-1
J: TRBJ1-3
length: 13
size: .
CDR3: CASSWDSRNTIYF
DNA: TGCGCCAGCAGCTGGGACAGCCGGAACACCATATATTTT

D: .
V: TRBV5-1
J: TRBJ2-7
length: 17
size: .
CDR3: CASSSKFEGRSSYEQYF
DNA: TGCGCCAGCAGCTCTAAGTTTGAAGGGAGGAGCTCCTACGAGCAGTACTTC

D: TRBD2
V: TRBV5-1
J: TRBJ2-1
length: 15
size: .
CDR3: CASRPGTSGSGVQFF
DNA: TGCGCCAGCAGGCCCGGGACTAGCGGGAGCGGAGTGCAGTTCTTC

D: .
V: TRBV5-1
J: TRBJ1-4
length: 19
size: once
CDR3: CASSFQARPGRITNEKLFF
DNA: TGCGCCAGCAGCTTTCAAGCTCGCCCGGGGAGGATTACTAATGAAAAACTGTTTTTT

D: TRBD1
V: TRBV19
J: TRBJ1-5
length: 14
size: .
CDR3: CASSEQGEDQPQHF
DNA: TGTGCCAGTAGTGAACAGGGGGAGGATCAGCCCCAGCATTTT

D: TRBD2
V: TRBV28
J: TRBJ2-1
length: 15
size: .
CDR3: CASSISGGNYNEQFF
DNA: TGTGCCAGCAGTATTAGCGGGGGGAACTACAATGAGCAGTTCTTC

D: .
V: TRBV6-6
J: TRBJ1-5
length: 15
size: .
CDR3: CASSFDSNSNQPQHF
DNA: TGTGCCAGCAGTTTCGACAGTAATAGCAATCAGCCCCAGCATTTT

D: .
V: TRBV10-2
J: TRBJ2-1
length: 12
size: .
CDR3: CASNGGEVEQFF
DNA: TGCGCCAGCAATGGTGGTGAGGTTGAGCAGTTCTTC

D: TRBD1
V: TRBV4-1
J: TRBJ1-6
length: 15
size: once
CDR3: CASSQDQRQGLALHF
DNA: TGCGCCAGCAGCCAAGATCAGAGACAGGGTTTGGCCCTCCACTTT

D: TRBD2
V: TRBV5-1
J: TRBJ2-4
length: 19
size: .
CDR3: CASSPGLAGKSGAKNIQYF
DNA: TGCGCCAGCAGCCCGGGACTAGCGGGAAAAAGTGGAGCCAAAAACATTCAGTACTTC

D: .
V: TRBV25-1
J: TRBJ2-1
length: 13
size: .
CDR3: CASSELGLREQFF
DNA: TGTGCCAGCAGTGAATTAGGGTTGAGGGAGCAGTTCTTC

D: .
V: TRBV6-1
J: TRBJ2-1
length: 12
size: .
CDR3: CASSRSYNEQFF
DNA: TGTGCCAGCAGTAGATCCTACAATGAGCAGTTCTTC